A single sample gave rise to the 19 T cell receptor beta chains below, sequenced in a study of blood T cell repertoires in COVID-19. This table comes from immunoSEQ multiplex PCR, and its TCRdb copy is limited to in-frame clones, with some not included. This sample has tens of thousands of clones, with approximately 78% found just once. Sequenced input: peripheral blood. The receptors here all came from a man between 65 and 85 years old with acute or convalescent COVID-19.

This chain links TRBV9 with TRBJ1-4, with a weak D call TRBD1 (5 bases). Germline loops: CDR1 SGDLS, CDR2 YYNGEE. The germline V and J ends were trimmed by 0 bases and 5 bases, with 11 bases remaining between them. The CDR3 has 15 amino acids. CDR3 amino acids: CASSVGVGGNEKLFF. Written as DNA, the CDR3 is TGTGCCAGCAGCGTAGGAGTCGGGGGGAATGAAAAACTGTTTTTT.

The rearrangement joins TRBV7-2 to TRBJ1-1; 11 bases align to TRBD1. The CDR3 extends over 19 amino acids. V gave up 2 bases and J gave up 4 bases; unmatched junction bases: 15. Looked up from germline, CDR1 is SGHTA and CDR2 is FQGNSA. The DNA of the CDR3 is TGTGCCAGCAGCTTATGGACAGGGGGCGCTGGGTTTAGCGGCACTGAAGCTTTCTTT. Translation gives CASSLWTGGAGFSGTEAFF.

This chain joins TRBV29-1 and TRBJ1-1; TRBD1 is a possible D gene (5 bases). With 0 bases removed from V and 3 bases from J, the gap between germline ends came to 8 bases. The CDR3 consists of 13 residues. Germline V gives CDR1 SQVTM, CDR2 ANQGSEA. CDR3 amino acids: CSVEDDSYTEAFF. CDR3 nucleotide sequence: TGCAGCGTTGAAGACGACAGTTACACTGAAGCTTTCTTT.

Here the CDR3 reads CASSQTDEAFF. The DNA of the CDR3 is TGTGCCAGCAGCCAAACAGATGAAGCTTTCTTT. The chain joins TRBV3-1 (or the pseudogene TRBV3-2) to TRBJ1-1; D is unclear. Germline lookup yields CDR1 LGHDT and CDR2 YNNKEL (reference sequence). This CDR3 is 11 amino acids long. V was trimmed by 2 bases and J by 7 bases, leaving 5 bases between them.

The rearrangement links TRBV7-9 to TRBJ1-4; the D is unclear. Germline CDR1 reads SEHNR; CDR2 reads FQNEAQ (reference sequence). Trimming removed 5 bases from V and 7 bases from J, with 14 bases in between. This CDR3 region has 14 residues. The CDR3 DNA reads TGTGCCAGCAGCCGTCTTGGAGTGACTGAAAAACTGTTTTTT. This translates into CASSRLGVTEKLFF.

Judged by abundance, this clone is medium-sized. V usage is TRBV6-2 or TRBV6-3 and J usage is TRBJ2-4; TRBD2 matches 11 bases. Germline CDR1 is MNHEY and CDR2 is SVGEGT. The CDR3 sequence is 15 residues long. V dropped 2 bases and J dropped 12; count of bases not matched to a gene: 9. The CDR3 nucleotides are TGTGCCAGCAGTTACCTTGGGACTAGCGGCAGAAATCAGTACTTC. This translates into CASSYLGTSGRNQYF.

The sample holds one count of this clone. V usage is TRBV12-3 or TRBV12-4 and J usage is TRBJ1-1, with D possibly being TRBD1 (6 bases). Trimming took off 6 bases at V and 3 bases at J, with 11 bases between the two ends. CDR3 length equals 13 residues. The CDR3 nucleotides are TGTGCCAGCAGGGATAACAGGGACACTGAAGCTTTCTTT. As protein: CASRDNRDTEAFF.

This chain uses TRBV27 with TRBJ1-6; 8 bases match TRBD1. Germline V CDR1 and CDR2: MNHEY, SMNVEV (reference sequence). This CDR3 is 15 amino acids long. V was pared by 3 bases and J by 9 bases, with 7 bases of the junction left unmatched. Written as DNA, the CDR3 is TGTGCCAGCAGTTTCGGACAGGGTGGGAGTTCACCCCTCCACTTT. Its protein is CASSFGQGGSSPLHF.

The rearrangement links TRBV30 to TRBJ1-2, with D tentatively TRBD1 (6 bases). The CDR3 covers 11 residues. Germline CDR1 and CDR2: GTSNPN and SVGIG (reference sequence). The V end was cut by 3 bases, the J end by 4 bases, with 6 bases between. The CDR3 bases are TGTGCCTGGAGGGACAGCTATGGCTACACCTTC. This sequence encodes CAWRDSYGYTF.

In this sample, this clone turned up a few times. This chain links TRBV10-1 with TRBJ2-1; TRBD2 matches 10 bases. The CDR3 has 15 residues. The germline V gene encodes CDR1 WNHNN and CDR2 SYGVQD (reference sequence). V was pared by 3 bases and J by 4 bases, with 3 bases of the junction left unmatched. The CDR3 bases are TGCGCCAGCAGTGATCTAGCGGGAGAGTACAATGAGCAGTTCTTC. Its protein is CASSDLAGEYNEQFF.

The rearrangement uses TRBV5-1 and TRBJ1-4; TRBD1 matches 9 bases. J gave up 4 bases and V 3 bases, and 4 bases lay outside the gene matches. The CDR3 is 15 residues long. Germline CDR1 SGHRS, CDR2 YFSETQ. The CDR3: CASSSGGQGNEKLFF. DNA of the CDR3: TGCGCCAGCAGCTCCGGGGGACAGGGTAATGAAAAACTGTTTTTT.

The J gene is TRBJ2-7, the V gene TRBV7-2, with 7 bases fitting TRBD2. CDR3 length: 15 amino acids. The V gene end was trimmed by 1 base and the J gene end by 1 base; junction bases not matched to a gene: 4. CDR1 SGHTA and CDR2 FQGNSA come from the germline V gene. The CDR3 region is CASSLEGLSSYEQYF. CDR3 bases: TGTGCCAGCAGCTTAGAGGGACTATCATCCTACGAGCAGTACTTC.

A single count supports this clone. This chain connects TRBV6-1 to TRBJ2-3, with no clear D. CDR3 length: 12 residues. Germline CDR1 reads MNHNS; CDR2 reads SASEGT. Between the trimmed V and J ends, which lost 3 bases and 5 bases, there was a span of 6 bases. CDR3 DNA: TGTGCCAGCAGTGACCCGGGAGATACGCAGTATTTT. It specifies CASSDPGDTQYF.

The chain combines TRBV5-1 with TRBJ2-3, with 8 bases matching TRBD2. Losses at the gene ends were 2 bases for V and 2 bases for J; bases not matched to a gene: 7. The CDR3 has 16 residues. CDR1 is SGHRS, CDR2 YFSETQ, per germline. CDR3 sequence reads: CASSFPAGEITDTQYF. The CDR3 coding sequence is TGCGCCAGCAGCTTCCCAGCGGGGGAGATCACAGATACGCAGTATTTT.

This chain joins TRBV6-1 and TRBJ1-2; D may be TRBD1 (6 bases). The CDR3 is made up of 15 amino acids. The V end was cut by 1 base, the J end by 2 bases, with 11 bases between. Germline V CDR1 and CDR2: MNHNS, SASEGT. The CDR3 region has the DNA TGTGCCAGCAGTGAAGGATGGGGGCAGAACTATGGCTACACCTTC. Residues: CASSEGWGQNYGYTF.

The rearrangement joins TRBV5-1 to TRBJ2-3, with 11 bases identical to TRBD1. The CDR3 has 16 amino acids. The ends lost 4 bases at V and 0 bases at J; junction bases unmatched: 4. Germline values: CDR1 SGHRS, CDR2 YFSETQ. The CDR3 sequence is CASSPGQGVSTDTQYF. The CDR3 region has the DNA TGCGCCAGCAGCCCGGGACAGGGGGTTAGCACAGATACGCAGTATTTT.

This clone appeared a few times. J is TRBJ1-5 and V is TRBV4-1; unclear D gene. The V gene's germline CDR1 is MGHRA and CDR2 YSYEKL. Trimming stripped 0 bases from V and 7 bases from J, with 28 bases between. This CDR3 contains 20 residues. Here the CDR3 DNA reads TGCGCCAGCAGCCAAGATCCGATGACCGGGAAACCGGAGAGTGGGCAGCCCCAGCATTTT. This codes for CASSQDPMTGKPESGQPQHF.

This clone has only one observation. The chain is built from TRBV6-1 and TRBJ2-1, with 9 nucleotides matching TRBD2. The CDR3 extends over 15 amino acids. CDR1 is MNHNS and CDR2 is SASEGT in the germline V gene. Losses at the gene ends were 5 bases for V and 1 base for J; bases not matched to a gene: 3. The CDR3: CASSSLAGSYNEQFF. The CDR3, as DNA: TGTGCCAGCAGTTCTCTAGCGGGATCCTACAATGAGCAGTTCTTC.

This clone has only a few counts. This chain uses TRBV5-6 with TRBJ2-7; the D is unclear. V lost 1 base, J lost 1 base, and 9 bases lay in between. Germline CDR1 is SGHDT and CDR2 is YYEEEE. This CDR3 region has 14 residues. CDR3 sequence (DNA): TGTGCCAGCAGCTTGCGTACACCATCCTACGAGCAGTACTTC. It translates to CASSLRTPSYEQYF.